This is a list of T cell receptor beta chains from one sample in a study of OX40 agonist ivuxolimab in advanced cancers. Repertoires were generated with immunoSEQ multiplex PCR, while TCRdb's copy carries only in-frame clones and drops some. The sample records about 80,000 clones, about 83% being singletons. Sequences were derived from CD4+ or CD8+ T cells sorted from blood, sampled in a trial of the OX40 agonist ivuxolimab. The receptors here all came from an adult with an advanced solid tumor such as melanoma, head and neck, liver or kidney cancer. The conserved cysteine and the conserved F or W are not part of the CDR3 here.

V gene,J gene,CDR3 protein
TRBV30,TRBJ1-6,AWSAAGRSPLH
TRBV18,TRBJ2-3,ASSPRVETDTQY
TRBV4-3,TRBJ1-2,ASSPNTGQGAGGYT
TRBV29-1,TRBJ1-4,SVRVGGTASEKLF
TRBV7-2,.,ASSLRQGFEQY
TRBV5-6,TRBJ2-3,ASSRDPTSTDTQY
TRBV15,TRBJ1-5,ATGDVYSNQPQH
TRBV6-1,TRBJ1-3,ASSKDSYSGNTIY
TRBV27,TRBJ2-5,ASSPSWQETQY
TRBV6-1,TRBJ2-7,ASSEAWGIYEQY
TRBV2,TRBJ2-3,ASKGWRRGREDTQY
TRBV5-1,TRBJ1-1,ASSPRQQNTEAF
TRBV5-6,TRBJ1-3,ASSLRTGRNTIY
TRBV7-9,TRBJ1-4,ASSLAGGIEKLF
TRBV30,TRBJ1-5,AWSPSGGLNQPQH
TRBV7-2,TRBJ2-2,ASSRPGTANTGELF
TRBV7-2,TRBJ1-4,ASSLSRGEKLF